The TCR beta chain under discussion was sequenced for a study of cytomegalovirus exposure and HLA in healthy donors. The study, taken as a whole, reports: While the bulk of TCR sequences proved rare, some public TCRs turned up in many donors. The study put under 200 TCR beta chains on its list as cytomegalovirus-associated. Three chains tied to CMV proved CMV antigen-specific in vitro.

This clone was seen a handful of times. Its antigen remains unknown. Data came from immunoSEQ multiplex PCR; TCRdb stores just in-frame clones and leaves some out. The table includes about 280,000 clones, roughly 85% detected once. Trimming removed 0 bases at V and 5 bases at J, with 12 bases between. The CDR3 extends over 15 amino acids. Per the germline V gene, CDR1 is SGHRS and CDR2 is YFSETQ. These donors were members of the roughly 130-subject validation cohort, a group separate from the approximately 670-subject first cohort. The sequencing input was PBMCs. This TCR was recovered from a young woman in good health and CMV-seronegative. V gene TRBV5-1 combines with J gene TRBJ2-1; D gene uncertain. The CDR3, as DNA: TGCGCCAGCAGCTTGGAGATATTCAGGAACAATGAGCAGTTCTTC. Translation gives CASSLEIFRNNEQFF.